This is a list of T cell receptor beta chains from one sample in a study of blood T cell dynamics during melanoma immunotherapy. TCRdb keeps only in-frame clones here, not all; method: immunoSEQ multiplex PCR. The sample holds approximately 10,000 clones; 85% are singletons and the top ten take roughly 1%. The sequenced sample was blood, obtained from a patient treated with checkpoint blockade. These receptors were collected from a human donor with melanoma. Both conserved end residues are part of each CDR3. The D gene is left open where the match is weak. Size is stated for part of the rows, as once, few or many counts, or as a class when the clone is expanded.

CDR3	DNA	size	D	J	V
CASSSFVLLHF	TGTGCCAGCAGCTCTTTCGTTCTTCTCCACTTT	.	.	TRBJ1-6	TRBV7-2
CASSLRLAGNTDTQYF	TGTGCCAGCAGCTTACGGCTAGCGGGTAACACAGATACGCAGTATTTT	.	TRBD2	TRBJ2-3	TRBV7-2
CASSESQGARSPLHF	TGTGCCAGCAGTGAAAGTCAGGGGGCGCGTTCACCCCTCCACTTT	few	TRBD1	TRBJ1-6	TRBV2
CASSFGVLYNSPLHF	TGTGCCAGCAGTTTCGGGGTTTTATATAATTCACCCCTCCACTTT	.	.	TRBJ1-6	TRBV2
CASSYPKF	TGTGCCAGCAGTTACCCGAAATTT	.	.	TRBJ1-4	TRBV6-5
CASSQDGYYEQYF	TGCGCCAGCAGCCAAGACGGGTACTACGAGCAGTACTTC	.	.	TRBJ2-7	TRBV4-1
CASSQDFSLDTGELFF	TGCGCCAGCAGCCAAGATTTCTCTCTCGACACCGGGGAGCTGTTTTTT	.	.	TRBJ2-2	TRBV4-3
CASSQDTSAGNTIYF	TGCGCCAGCAGCCAAGATACCAGCGCCGGAAACACCATATATTTT	.	.	TRBJ1-3	TRBV4-3
CASSVQDRVGGEQYF	TGTGCCAGCAGCGTCCAGGACCGGGTAGGGGGCGAGCAGTACTTC	.	.	TRBJ2-7	TRBV9
CASSEARGGASEQYF	TGTGCCAGCAGTGAAGCAAGGGGGGGGGCGTCCGAGCAGTACTTC	few	.	TRBJ2-7	TRBV6-1
CASSSRDVTEAFF	TGTGCCAGCAGCTCGAGGGATGTTACTGAAGCTTTCTTT	.	.	TRBJ1-1	TRBV11-3
CASSLGSGGGLLETQYF	TGTGCCAGCAGCTTAGGGAGCGGGGGGGGCCTTTTAGAGACCCAGTACTTC	.	TRBD2	TRBJ2-5	TRBV7-2
CASSQPQSALGSYEQYF	TGTGCCAGCAGCCAACCCCAATCGGCCCTAGGATCCTACGAGCAGTACTTC	.	.	TRBJ2-7	TRBV14
CASIESGGADTQYF	TGTGCCAGCATCGAAAGCGGGGGGGCAGATACGCAGTATTTT	.	TRBD2	TRBJ2-3	TRBV2
CASSQSGLAGTDTQYF	TGCGCCAGCAGCCAATCGGGACTAGCGGGTACAGATACGCAGTATTTT	.	TRBD2	TRBJ2-3	TRBV4-3
CASSSPGVTEAFF	TGTGCCAGCAGCTCTCCAGGGGTAACTGAAGCTTTCTTT	.	.	TRBJ1-1	TRBV7-9
CATSRDITSGGAFDTQYF	TGTGCCACCAGCAGAGATATAACTAGCGGGGGGGCCTTCGATACGCAGTATTTT	.	TRBD2	TRBJ2-3	TRBV15
CASSGQGEGEQYF	TGTGCCAGCAGCGGACAGGGTGAGGGCGAGCAGTACTTC	.	TRBD1	TRBJ2-7	TRBV6-6
CASSSQDRVPEKVGYTF	TGTGCCAGCAGCTCCCAGGACAGGGTCCCGGAAAAGGTTGGCTACACCTTC	once	.	TRBJ1-2	TRBV21-1
CASSLVPSGASTDTQYF	TGTGCCAGCAGCTTAGTACCTAGCGGGGCAAGCACAGATACGCAGTATTTT	.	TRBD2	TRBJ2-3	TRBV7-3
CASSLSGSMVPQETQYF	TGTGCCAGCAGCTTGTCGGGCAGCATGGTCCCCCAAGAGACCCAGTACTTC	.	.	TRBJ2-5	TRBV7-2
CASSPPSGGAEIYNEQFF	TGTGCCAGCTCACCACCTAGCGGGGGGGCCGAGATTTACAATGAGCAGTTCTTC	.	TRBD2	TRBJ2-1	TRBV18
CATSRDQAGSYNEQFF	TGTGCCACCAGCAGAGATCAGGCGGGCTCCTACAATGAGCAGTTCTTC	once	.	TRBJ2-1	TRBV15
CASSLMEYGYTF	TGTGCCAGCAGCCTTATGGAATATGGCTACACCTTC	.	.	TRBJ1-2	TRBV11-1
CSSRVGVNTEAFF	TGCAGCTCTCGAGTGGGGGTAAACACTGAAGCTTTCTTT	.	.	TRBJ1-1	TRBV29-1
CASRRAWGSGTPETQYF	TGTGCCAGCAGAAGAGCTTGGGGTAGCGGGACGCCGGAGACCCAGTACTTC	.	TRBD2	TRBJ2-5	TRBV7-8
CASSEGGGLNTGELFF	TGTGCCAGCAGTGAAGGCGGGGGATTGAACACCGGGGAGCTGTTTTTT	.	TRBD2	TRBJ2-2	TRBV6-4
CASSLGKGGSGANVLTF	TGTGCCAGCAGTTTGGGGAAGGGTGGCTCTGGGGCCAACGTCCTGACTTTC	.	.	TRBJ2-6	TRBV2
CASTREGGYTGELFF	TGCGCCAGCACGCGGGAAGGGGGGTACACCGGGGAGCTGTTTTTT	.	.	TRBJ2-2	TRBV5-1